This TCR beta chain was recorded in a study of blood T cell repertoires in COVID-19. Sequenced by immunoSEQ multiplex PCR; TCRdb stores in-frame clones only, minus some. The profile shows about 410,000 clones, over 75% of them singletons. V lost 4 bases, J lost 0 bases, and 5 bases stayed unmatched. The CDR3 is made up of 15 amino acids. CDR1 is SNHLY and CDR2 is FYNNEI in the germline V gene. The sequencing sample was made of peripheral blood. This TCR was sampled from a woman in her 40s with COVID-19, enrolled during active disease. The V and J genes are TRBV2 and TRBJ1-1, with 7 positions matching TRBD1. The CDR3 DNA reads as TGTGCCAGCAGTGGACAGGGTTCCATGAACACTGAAGCTTTCTTT. Protein product: CASSGQGSMNTEAFF.